This is a list of T cell receptor beta chains from one sample in a study of T cell responses to AZD1222 COVID-19 vaccine. Generated by immunoSEQ multiplex PCR, the TCRdb table keeps only in-frame clones and is missing some. The profile shows some 93,000 clones, around 89% of them singletons. Sequenced material: peripheral blood, taken 28 days after the second AZD1222 dose. The receptors stem from an adult who received the AZD1222 COVID-19 vaccine. Both conserved end residues are part of each CDR3. D genes are given only for firm matches. Part of the rows lack a size; the others show once, few, many or a class for expanded clones.

D: NA; V: TRBV18; size: NA; J: TRBJ2-6; DNA: TGTGCCAGCTCACCCCCCTCTGGGGCCAACGTCCTGACTTTC; CDR3: CASSPPSGANVLTF
D: TRBD1; V: TRBV30; size: NA; J: TRBJ1-1; DNA: TGTGCCTGGGGGGACAGGGCGAAAATTGCTGAAGCTTTCTTT; CDR3: CAWGDRAKIAEAFF
D: NA; V: TRBV15; size: once; J: TRBJ2-7; DNA: TGTGCCACCAGCAGAGTCAACGGGGAGCAGTACTTC; CDR3: CATSRVNGEQYF
D: NA; V: TRBV28; size: NA; J: TRBJ1-1; DNA: TGTGCCAGCAGTATCCCGAACACTGAAGCTTTCTTT; CDR3: CASSIPNTEAFF
D: NA; V: TRBV11-2; size: once; J: TRBJ1-1; DNA: TGTGCCAGCAGACCGGACAGCGTGGGAGCTTTCTTT; CDR3: CASRPDSVGAFF
D: NA; V: TRBV7-2; size: NA; J: TRBJ2-3; DNA: TGTGCCAGCAGCTCCACCTATATGGGGGATACGCAGTATTTT; CDR3: CASSSTYMGDTQYF
D: NA; V: TRBV7-2; size: few; J: TRBJ1-5; DNA: TGTGCCAGCAGCTTATACCCCAGGCCCAATCAGCCCCAGCATTTT; CDR3: CASSLYPRPNQPQHF
D: NA; V: TRBV7-2; size: NA; J: TRBJ1-2; DNA: TGTGCCAGCAGGGAAGAGGGGGGTGGCTATGGCTACACCTTC; CDR3: CASREEGGGYGYTF
D: TRBD2; V: TRBV5-1; size: once; J: TRBJ2-2; DNA: TGCGCCAGCAGCTCCGGGACTAGCGGGACCGGGGAGCTGTTTTTT; CDR3: CASSSGTSGTGELFF
D: NA; V: TRBV27; size: NA; J: TRBJ1-1; DNA: TGTGCCAGCAGTTTTATTTGGAACACTGAAGCTTTCTTT; CDR3: CASSFIWNTEAFF
D: TRBD2; V: TRBV27; size: NA; J: TRBJ2-1; DNA: TGTGCCAGCGGCTTACTAGCGGGAGTGGTAAATGAGCAGTTCTTC; CDR3: CASGLLAGVVNEQFF